The source of this T cell receptor beta chain is a study of blood T cell repertoires in COVID-19. The overall study: The study drew acute and convalescent COVID-19 samples from the United States, Italy and Spain. Sample material is recorded as cDNA or gDNA derived from T cells, B-cell-depleted T cells, or PBMCs.

Germline assignment: CDR1 MDHEN and CDR2 SYDVKM. After removal of 5 bases from V and 9 bases from J, the junction contained 9 bases not matched to a gene. CDR3 size: 15 residues. In the original workflow: Scientists estimated how many nucleated cells there were by amplifying reference gene primers. The data were produced by immunoSEQ multiplex PCR, yet TCRdb's version contains in-frame clones alone and is incomplete. From that table come the V and J calls and clone size; the DNA was used to work out D and trimming. The table lists 98,000 or so clones, over 75% of them singletons. The V and J genes are TRBV28 and TRBJ1-6, with 8 nucleotides matching TRBD1. This receptor was taken from a human donor in a cohort sampled during active COVID-19. The specimen was peripheral blood. The chain's CDR3 is CASSTTGQGGSPLHF. The DNA for the CDR3 is TGTGCCAGCAGTACGACCGGACAGGGAGGTTCACCCCTCCACTTT.